This TCR beta chain is drawn from a study of shared clonotypes between healthy human individuals. In the study overall: Per donor, three plates held CD4 naive cells, three held CD4 memory, two held CD8 naive and one held CD8 memory.

The CDR3 runs to 15 residues. The trim removed 4 bases at V and 0 bases at J, leaving 4 bases unmatched. Germline V lookup: CDR1 MNHEY, CDR2 SVGAGI. Per the original methods: Filtering differed because ImmunoSEQ produced junction-only sequences that carried no quality scores. Sequencing used immunoSEQ multiplex PCR; TCRdb keeps in-frame clones, though not all of them. V, J and clone size are those of that table, while D and trimming were read from the DNA. Of roughly 2 million clones listed, under 97% were seen once; the top ten hold about 0.13%. Sequenced: naive CD4+ T cells sorted from blood. Indicated subset: CD45RA+ positively selected. This clonotype was sampled from a man between 18 and 29 years old in good health. This sequence joins TRBV6-5 and TRBJ2-3, with 7 bases that match TRBD1. The CDR3 loop is CASSSRDRSTDTQYF. The CDR3, as DNA: TGTGCCAGCAGTTCCCGGGACAGAAGCACAGATACGCAGTATTTT.